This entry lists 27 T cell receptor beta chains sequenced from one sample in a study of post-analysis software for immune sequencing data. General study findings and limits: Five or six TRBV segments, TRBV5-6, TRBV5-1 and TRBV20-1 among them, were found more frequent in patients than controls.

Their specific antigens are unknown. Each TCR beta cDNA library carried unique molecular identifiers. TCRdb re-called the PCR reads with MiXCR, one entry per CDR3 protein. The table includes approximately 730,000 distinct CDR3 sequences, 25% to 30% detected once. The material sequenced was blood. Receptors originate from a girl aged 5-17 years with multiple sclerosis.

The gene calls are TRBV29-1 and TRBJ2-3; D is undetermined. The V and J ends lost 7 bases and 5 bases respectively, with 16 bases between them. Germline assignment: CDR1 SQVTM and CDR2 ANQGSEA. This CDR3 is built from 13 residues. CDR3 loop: CSGSDRTGDTQYF. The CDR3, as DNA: TGCAGCGGATCGGACCGGACCGGAGATACGCAGTATTTT.

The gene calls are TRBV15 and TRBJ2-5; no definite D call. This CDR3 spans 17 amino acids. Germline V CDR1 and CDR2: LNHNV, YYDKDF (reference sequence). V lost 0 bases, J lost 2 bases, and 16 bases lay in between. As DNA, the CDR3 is TGTGCCACCAGCAGAGATCCCGTGCCTCGGAATCAAGAGACCCAGTACTTC. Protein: CATSRDPVPRNQETQYF.

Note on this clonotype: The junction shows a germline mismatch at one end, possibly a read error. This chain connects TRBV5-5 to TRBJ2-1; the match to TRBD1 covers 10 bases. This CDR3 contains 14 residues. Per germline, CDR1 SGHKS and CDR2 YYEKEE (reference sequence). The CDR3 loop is CVSSSTGGGNEQFF. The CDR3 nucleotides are TGTGTCAGCAGCTCGACAGGGGGCGGGAATGAGCAGTTCTTC.

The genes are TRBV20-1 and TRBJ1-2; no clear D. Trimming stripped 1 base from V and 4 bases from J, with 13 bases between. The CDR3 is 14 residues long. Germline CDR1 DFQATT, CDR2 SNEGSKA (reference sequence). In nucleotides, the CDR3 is TGCAGTGCTAGAGCCGGACCCGAGGGCTATGGCTACACCTTC. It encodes CSARAGPEGYGYTF.

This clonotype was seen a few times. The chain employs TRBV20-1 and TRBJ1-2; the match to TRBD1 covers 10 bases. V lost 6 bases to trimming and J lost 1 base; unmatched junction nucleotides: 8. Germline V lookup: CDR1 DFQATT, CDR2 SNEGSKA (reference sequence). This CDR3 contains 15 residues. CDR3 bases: TGCAGTGCCCCCCGACAGGGGGCAGGTAACTATGGCTACACCTTC. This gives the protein CSAPRQGAGNYGYTF.

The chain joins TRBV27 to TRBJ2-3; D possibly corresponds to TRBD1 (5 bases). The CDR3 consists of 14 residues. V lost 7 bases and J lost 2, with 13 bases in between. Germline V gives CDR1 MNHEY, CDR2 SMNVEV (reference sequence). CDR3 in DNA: TGTGCCAGCACAGGGCACTTCGCCACAGATACGCAGTATTTT. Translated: CASTGHFATDTQYF.

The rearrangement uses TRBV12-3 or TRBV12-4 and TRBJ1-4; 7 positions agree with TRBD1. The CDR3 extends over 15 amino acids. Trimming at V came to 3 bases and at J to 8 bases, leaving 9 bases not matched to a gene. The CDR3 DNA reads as TGTGCCAGCAGTTTTATTAACAGGGGAGGAGAAAAACTGTTTTTT. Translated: CASSFINRGGEKLFF.

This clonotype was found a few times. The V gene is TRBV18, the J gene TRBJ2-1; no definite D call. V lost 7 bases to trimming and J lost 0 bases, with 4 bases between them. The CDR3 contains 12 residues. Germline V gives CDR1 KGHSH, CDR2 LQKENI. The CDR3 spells CASFLSYNEQFF. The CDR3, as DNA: TGTGCCAGCTTCCTCTCCTACAATGAGCAGTTCTTC.

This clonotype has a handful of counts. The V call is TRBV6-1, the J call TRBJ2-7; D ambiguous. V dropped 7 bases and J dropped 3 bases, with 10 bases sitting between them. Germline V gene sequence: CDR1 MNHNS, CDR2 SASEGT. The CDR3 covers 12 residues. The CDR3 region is CASTRRVYEQYF. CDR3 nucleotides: TGTGCCAGCACCAGACGGGTCTACGAGCAGTACTTC.

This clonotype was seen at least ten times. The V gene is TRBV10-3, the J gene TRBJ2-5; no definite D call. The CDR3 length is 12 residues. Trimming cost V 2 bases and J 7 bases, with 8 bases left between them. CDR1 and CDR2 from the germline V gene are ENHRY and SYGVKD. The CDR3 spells CAISETSGTQYF. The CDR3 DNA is TGTGCCATCAGTGAGACCTCAGGGACCCAGTACTTC.

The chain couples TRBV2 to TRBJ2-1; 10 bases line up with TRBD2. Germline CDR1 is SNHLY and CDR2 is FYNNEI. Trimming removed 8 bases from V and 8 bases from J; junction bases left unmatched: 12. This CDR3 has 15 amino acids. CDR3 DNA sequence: TGTGCCAGCCGGTGGGGGACTAGCGAAAATCATGAGCAGTTCTTC. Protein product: CASRWGTSENHEQFF. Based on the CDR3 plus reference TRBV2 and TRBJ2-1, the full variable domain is EPEVTQTPSHQVTQMGQEVILRCVPISNHLYFYWYRQILGQKVEFLVSFYNNEISEKSEIFDDQFSVERPDGSNFTLKIRSTKLEDSAMYFCASRWGTSENHEQFFGPGTRLTVL.

CDR3 residues: CASSLRSGRARQETQYF. In nucleotides, the CDR3 is TGTGCCAGCAGTTTACGGAGCGGGAGGGCCAGGCAAGAGACCCAGTACTTC. The rearrangement links TRBV28 to TRBJ2-5, with 10 bases matching TRBD2. Germline CDR1 reads MDHEN; CDR2 reads SYDVKM. The ends lost 2 bases at V and 2 bases at J; junction bases unmatched: 8. The CDR3 has 17 amino acids.

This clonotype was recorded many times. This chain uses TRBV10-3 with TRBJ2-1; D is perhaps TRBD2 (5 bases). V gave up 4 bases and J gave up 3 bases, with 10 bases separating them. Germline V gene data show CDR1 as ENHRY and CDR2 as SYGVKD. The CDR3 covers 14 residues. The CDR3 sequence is CAISGGVLYNEQFF. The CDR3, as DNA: TGTGCCATCAGTGGGGGAGTCCTCTACAATGAGCAGTTCTTC.

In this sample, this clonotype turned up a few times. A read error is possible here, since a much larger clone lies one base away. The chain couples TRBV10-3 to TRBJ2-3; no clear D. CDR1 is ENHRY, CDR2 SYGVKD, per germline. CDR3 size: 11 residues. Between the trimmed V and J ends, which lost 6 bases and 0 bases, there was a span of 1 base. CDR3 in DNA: TGTGCCATCAGGAGCACAGATACGCAGTATTTT. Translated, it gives CAIRSTDTQYF.

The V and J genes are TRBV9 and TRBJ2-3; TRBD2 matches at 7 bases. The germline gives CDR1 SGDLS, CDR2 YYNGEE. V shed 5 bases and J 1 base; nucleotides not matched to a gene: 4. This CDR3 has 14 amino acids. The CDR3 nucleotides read TGTGCCAGCAGAGCGGGATACGGCACAGATACGCAGTATTTT. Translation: CASRAGYGTDTQYF.

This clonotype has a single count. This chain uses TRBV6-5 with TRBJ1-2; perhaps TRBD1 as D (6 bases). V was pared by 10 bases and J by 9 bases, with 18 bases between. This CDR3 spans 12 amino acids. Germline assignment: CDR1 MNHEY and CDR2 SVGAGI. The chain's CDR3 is CATKGGRRRYTF. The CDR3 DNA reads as TGTGCCACCAAGGGGGGCAGGAGGCGCTACACCTTC.

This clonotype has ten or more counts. CDR3 region: CAISESGGGRRNEQFF. The CDR3 DNA is TGTGCCATCAGTGAGTCGGGCGGGGGCCGACGTAATGAGCAGTTCTTC. This sequence joins TRBV10-3 and TRBJ2-1, with D perhaps matching TRBD2 (7 bases). Germline values: CDR1 ENHRY, CDR2 SYGVKD. V was trimmed by 0 bases and J by 7 bases, leaving 16 bases between them. The CDR3 is made up of 16 amino acids.

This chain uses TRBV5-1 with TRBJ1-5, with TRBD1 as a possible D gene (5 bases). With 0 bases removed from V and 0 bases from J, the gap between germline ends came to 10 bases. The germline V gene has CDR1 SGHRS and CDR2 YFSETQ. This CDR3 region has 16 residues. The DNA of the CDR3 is TGCGCCAGCAGCTTGGCCGGGACGGATAGCAATCAGCCCCAGCATTTT. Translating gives CASSLAGTDSNQPQHF.

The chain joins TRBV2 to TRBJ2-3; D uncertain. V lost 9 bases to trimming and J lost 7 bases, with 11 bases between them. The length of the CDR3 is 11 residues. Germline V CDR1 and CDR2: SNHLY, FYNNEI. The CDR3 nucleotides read TGTGCCAGTGTATTGGGAAATACGCAGTATTTT. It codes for CASVLGNTQYF.

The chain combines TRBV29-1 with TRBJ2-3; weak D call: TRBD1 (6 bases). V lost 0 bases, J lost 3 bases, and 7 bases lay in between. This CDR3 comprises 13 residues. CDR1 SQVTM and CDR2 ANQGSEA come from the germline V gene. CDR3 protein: CSVEDTGTDTQYF. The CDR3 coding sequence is TGCAGCGTTGAAGACACAGGGACAGATACGCAGTATTTT.

This chain's CDR3 is CASSFAGGELFF. Written as DNA, the CDR3 is TGTGCCAGCAGTTTTGCGGGAGGGGAGCTGTTTTTT. The chain links TRBV27 to TRBJ2-2; TRBD2 is a possible D gene (6 bases). Trimming took 3 bases from V and 8 from J, leaving 7 bases between them. The CDR3 extends over 12 amino acids. CDR1 is MNHEY and CDR2 is SMNVEV in the germline V gene (reference sequence).

CDR3 residues: CASFDERDVHNEKLFF. In DNA, the CDR3 is TGTGCCAGCTTCGATGAGCGGGACGTACATAATGAAAAACTGTTTTTT. The chain joins TRBV6-6 to TRBJ1-4; possible D gene TRBD1, 5 bases. The CDR3 has 16 residues. V was trimmed by 8 bases and J by 4 bases, leaving 20 bases between them. Germline V CDR1 and CDR2: MNHNY, SVGAGI (reference sequence).

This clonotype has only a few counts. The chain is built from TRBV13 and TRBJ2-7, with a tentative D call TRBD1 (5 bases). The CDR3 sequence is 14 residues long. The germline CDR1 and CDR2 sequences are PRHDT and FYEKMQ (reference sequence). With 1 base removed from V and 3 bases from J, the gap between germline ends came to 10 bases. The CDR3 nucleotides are TGTGCCAGCAGCTTAGCCAGGGATCGCTACGAGCAGTACTTC. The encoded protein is CASSLARDRYEQYF. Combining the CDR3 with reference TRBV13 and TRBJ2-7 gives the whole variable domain AAGVIQSPRHLIKEKRETATLKCYPIPRHDTVYWYQQGPGQDPQFLISFYEKMQSDKGSIPDRFSAQQFSDYHSELNMSSLELGDSALYFCASSLARDRYEQYFGPGTRLTVT.

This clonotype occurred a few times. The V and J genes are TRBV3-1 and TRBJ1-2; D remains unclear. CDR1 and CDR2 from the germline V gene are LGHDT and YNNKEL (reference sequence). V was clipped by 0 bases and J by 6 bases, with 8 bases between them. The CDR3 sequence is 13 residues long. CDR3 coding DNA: TGTGCCAGCAGCCAAGACCTTTGGGATGGCTACACCTTC. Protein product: CASSQDLWDGYTF.

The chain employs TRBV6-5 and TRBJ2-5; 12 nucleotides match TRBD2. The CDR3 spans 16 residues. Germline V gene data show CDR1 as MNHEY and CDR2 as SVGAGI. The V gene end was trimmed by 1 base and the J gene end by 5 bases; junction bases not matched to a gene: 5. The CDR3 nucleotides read TGTGCCAGCAGTTACTTCCTAGCGGGAGGGCCGGAGACCCAGTACTTC. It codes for CASSYFLAGGPETQYF.

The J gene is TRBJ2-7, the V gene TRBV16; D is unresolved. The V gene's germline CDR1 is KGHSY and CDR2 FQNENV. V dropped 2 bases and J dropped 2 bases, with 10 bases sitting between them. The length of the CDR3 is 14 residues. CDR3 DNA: TGTGCCAGCAGCCAAGCCGGCAGAACCTACGAGCAGTACTTC. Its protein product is CASSQAGRTYEQYF. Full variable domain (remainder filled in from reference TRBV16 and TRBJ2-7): GEEVAQTPKHLVRGEGQKAKLYCAPIKGHSYVFWYQQVLKNEFKFLISFQNENVFDETGMPKERFSAKCLPNSPCSLEIQATKLEDSAVYFCASSQAGRTYEQYFGPGTRLTVT.

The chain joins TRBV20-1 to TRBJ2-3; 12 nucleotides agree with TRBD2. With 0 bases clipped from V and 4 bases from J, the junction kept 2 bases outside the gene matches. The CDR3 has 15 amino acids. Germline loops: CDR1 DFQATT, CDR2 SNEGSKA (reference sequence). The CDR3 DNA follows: TGCAGTGCTAGAGACCGACTAGCGGGGGCAGATACGCAGTATTTT. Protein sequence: CSARDRLAGADTQYF.